Sequencing of this TCR beta chain was carried out in a study of cytomegalovirus exposure and HLA in healthy donors. Findings and caveats of the study: A later analysis found most CMV-associated TCR beta chains apparently HLA-restricted.

This clone occurred a few times. Its antigen is not known. Germline-derived CDR1 and CDR2 are MRHNA and SNTAGT. Unmatched junction bases numbered 6, after V lost 6 bases and J lost 7 bases. This CDR3 is 15 amino acids long. With 60 Vbeta and 13 Jbeta primers, the PCR was carried out. The method was immunoSEQ multiplex PCR; TCRdb's version includes in-frame clones alone and lacks a portion of them. The data contain over 250,000 clones, about 66% of them seen just once; the ten biggest clones take up around 2%. Source material: PBMCs. The receptor comes from a female donor in good health and CMV-seronegative. The chain carries TRBV6-4 and TRBJ2-3, with TRBD2 identical over 14 bases. CDR3 sequence (DNA): TGTGCCAGCAGCGGGACTAGCGGGAGAGCCCATACGCAGTATTTT. Amino acid sequence: CASSGTSGRAHTQYF.